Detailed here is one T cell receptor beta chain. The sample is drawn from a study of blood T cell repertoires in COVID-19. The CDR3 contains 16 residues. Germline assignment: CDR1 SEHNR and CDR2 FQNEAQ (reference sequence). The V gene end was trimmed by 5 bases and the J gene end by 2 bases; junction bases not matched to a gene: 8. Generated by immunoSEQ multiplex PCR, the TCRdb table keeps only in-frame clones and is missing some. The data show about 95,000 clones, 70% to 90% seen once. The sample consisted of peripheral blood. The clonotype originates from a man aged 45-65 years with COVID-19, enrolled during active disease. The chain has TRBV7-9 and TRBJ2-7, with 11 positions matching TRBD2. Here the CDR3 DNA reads TGTGCCAGCAGCGCCCCCCTAGCGGGGGGTACCTACGAGCAGTACTTC. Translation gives CASSAPLAGGTYEQYF.